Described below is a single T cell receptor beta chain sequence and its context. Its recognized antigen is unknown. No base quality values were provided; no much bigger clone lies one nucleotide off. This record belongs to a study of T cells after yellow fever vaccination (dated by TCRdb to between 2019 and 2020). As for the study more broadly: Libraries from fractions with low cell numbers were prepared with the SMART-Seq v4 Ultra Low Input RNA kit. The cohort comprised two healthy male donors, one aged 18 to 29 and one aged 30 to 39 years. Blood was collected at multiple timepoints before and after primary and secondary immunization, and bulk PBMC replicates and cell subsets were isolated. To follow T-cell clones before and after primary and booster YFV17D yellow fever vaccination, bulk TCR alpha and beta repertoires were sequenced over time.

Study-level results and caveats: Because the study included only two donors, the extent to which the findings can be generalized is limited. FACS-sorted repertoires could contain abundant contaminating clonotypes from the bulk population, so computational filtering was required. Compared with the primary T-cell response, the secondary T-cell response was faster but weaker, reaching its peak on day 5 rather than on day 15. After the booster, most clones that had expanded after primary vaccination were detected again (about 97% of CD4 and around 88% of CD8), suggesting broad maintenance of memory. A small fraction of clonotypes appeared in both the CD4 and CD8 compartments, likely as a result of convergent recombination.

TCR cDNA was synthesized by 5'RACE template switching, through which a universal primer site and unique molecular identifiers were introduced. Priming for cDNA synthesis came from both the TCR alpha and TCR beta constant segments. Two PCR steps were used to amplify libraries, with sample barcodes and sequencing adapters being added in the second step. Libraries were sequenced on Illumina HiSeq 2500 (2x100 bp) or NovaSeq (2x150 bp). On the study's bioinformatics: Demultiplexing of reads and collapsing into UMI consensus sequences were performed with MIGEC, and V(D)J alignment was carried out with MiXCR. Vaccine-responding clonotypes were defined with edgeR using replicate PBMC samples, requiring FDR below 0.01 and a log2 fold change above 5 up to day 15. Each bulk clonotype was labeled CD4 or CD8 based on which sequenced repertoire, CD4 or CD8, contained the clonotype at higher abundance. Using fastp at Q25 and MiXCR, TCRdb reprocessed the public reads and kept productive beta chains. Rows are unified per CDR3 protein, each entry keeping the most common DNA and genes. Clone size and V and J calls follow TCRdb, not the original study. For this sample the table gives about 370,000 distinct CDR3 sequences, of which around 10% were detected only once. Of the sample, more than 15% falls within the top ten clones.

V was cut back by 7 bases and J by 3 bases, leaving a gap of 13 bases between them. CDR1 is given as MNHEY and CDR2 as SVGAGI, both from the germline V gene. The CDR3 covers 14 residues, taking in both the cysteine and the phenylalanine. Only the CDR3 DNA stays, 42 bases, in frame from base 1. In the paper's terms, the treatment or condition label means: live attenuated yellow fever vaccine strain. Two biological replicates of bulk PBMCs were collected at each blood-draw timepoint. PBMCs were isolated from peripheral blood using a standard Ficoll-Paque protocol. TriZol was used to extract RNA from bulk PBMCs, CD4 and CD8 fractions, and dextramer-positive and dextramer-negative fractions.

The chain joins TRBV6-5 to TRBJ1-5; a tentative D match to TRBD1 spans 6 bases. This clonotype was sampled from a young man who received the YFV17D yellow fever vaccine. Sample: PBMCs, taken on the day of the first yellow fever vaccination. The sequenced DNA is TGTGCCAGCACCCCCCGGGACAACAATCAGCCCCAGCATTTT. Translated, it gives CASTPRDNNQPQHF.